The source of this T cell receptor (beta chain) is a study of cytomegalovirus exposure and HLA in healthy donors. As for the study in general: The study's early data release held 75 million to 95 million unique TCRs from HLA-typed donors. Findings and limits, study-wide: The listing of 150 to 200 TCR beta chains classed them as cytomegalovirus-associated. One variant, a missense change in DCLRE1C, was linked in a later analysis to TCR beta V- and J-gene trimming.

This PCR relied on a set of 60 Vbeta primers and 13 Jbeta primers. Profiling relied on immunoSEQ multiplex PCR, and the TCRdb table lists in-frame clones only, not all of them. Counted here are about 150,000 clones, around 87% occurring once; the ten biggest clones make up about 5%. To note about this clone: Its antigen is unidentified.

The CDR3 length is 14 residues. The ends lost 4 bases at V and 0 bases at J; junction bases unmatched: 3. The germline CDR1 and CDR2 sequences are SGHDT and YYEEEE. The chain is built from TRBV5-6 and TRBJ2-7; 8 positions match TRBD1. The TCR originated in a woman between 25 and 40 years old in good health and CMV-seronegative. Sequencing was done on a sample of PBMCs. The CDR3 loop reads CASSRQGSSYEQYF. In nucleotides, the CDR3 is TGTGCCAGCAGCCGACAGGGGAGCTCCTACGAGCAGTACTTC. Full variable domain (remainder filled in from reference TRBV5-6 and TRBJ2-7): DAGVTQSPTHLIKTRGQQVTLRCSPKSGHDTVSWYQQALGQGPQFIFQYYEEEERQRGNFPDRFSGHQFPNYSSELNVNALLLGDSALYLCASSRQGSSYEQYFGPGTRLTVT.